Listed below are T cell receptor beta chains from one sample, sequenced in a study of blood T cell repertoires in COVID-19. The method was immunoSEQ multiplex PCR; TCRdb's version includes in-frame clones alone and lacks a portion of them. This table holds 220,000 or so clones, around 86% found once. The sample comprised peripheral blood. These receptors were obtained from a woman between 50 and 59 years old with COVID-19, enrolled during active disease. Both conserved end residues are part of each CDR3. D genes are given only for firm matches. Size values are once, few and many counts, or a class for expanded clones, and some rows have none.

cdr3_nt	cdr3_aa	clone_size	j_call	d_call	v_call
TGTGCCAGTAGTGACGGACAGGGGTTGAACACTGAAGCTTTCTTT	CASSDGQGLNTEAFF	.	TRBJ1-1	TRBD1	TRBV19
TGTGCCAGTAGTCCTCGGGACACCTATGGCTACACCTTC	CASSPRDTYGYTF	.	TRBJ1-2	.	TRBV19
TGCAGCGTCTGGGACAGGCACAAAGAGACCCAGTACTTC	CSVWDRHKETQYF	.	TRBJ2-5	TRBD1	TRBV29-1
TGTGCCAGTAGTGACTTCCGGGACAGGGGGCAAGCTTATGGCTACACCTTC	CASSDFRDRGQAYGYTF	.	TRBJ1-2	TRBD1	TRBV19
TGCGCCAGCAGCTTAACAGGGGGGAACACTGAAGCTTTCTTT	CASSLTGGNTEAFF	.	TRBJ1-1	TRBD1	TRBV5-1
TGCAGCGTTGAATCCGGGACAGGTCTTCTTAGTGGCTACACCTTC	CSVESGTGLLSGYTF	.	TRBJ1-2	TRBD1	TRBV29-1
TGTGCCTGGAGTGTACTTAGTCAGGGTCATTTAGAAGCTTTCTTT	CAWSVLSQGHLEAFF	.	TRBJ1-1	.	TRBV30
TGTGCCACGTCAGAAATGGAGATGAACACTGAAGCTTTCTTT	CATSEMEMNTEAFF	.	TRBJ1-1	.	TRBV28
TGTGCCAGCAGCTTAGCTTCGAACACCGGGGAGCTGTTTTTT	CASSLASNTGELFF	once	TRBJ2-2	.	TRBV11-3
TGTGCCAGTAGTATAGGAGGGCTAGCCAATGAGCAGTTCTTC	CASSIGGLANEQFF	once	TRBJ2-1	.	TRBV19
TGTGCCACCAGTGACCCATACAGGGGGCGGTATGAGCAGTTCTTC	CATSDPYRGRYEQFF	.	TRBJ2-1	TRBD1	TRBV24-1
TGTGCCAGCAGTTTATCATCCCAGCGGGGGGAAACCCAGTACTTC	CASSLSSQRGETQYF	.	TRBJ2-5	TRBD2	TRBV28
TGTGCCAGCAGCTTTAGAAGTTCTCTTCTCGGAAACACCATATATTTT	CASSFRSSLLGNTIYF	.	TRBJ1-3	.	TRBV11-2
TGTGCCAGCAGCTCCCCTCTACGTAACTATGGCTACACCTTC	CASSSPLRNYGYTF	few	TRBJ1-2	.	TRBV7-9
TGCGCCAGCAGCTTGCCTAGCGGGGGGGCACCTAGCACAGATACGCAGTATTTT	CASSLPSGGAPSTDTQYF	.	TRBJ2-3	TRBD2	TRBV5-1
TGTGCCAGCAGCTTGAGAGGGATCGGTCAGCCCCAGCATTTT	CASSLRGIGQPQHF	.	TRBJ1-5	.	TRBV5-6
TGTGCCAGTACCATCCCCGGAACAGGGGGCAACTATGGCTACACCTTC	CASTIPGTGGNYGYTF	.	TRBJ1-2	TRBD1	TRBV19
TGTGCCAGCAGCTTGAAGGGGGCCAATTCACCCCTCCACTTT	CASSLKGANSPLHF	.	TRBJ1-6	TRBD1	TRBV5-5
TGTGCCAGCAGTCGACTAGCGTCAAGGGGAGAGACCCAGTACTTC	CASSRLASRGETQYF	.	TRBJ2-5	TRBD2	TRBV2
TGTGCCAGCAGTTTAAGCGGGGTTATAGATACGCAGTATTTT	CASSLSGVIDTQYF	.	TRBJ2-3	TRBD2	TRBV6-5
TGTGCCAGCAGCCACAGGGGCACCGGGGAGCTGTTTTTT	CASSHRGTGELFF	.	TRBJ2-2	TRBD1	TRBV5-4
TGTGCCATCAGTCTGGACACCGGCTTTGGGGAGCTGTTTTTT	CAISLDTGFGELFF	.	TRBJ2-2	.	TRBV10-3
TGCAGCGTTGGGCTGGGAGGGGGCTACACCTTC	CSVGLGGGYTF	.	TRBJ1-2	.	TRBV29-1
TGTGCCAGCAGCATACAGACGGGACTGCTCCAGGGCTACACCTTC	CASSIQTGLLQGYTF	.	TRBJ1-2	.	TRBV7-2
TGCGCCAGCAGCCCCAGACTAGCGGGGGGCCGGACTCCCGCGAACACCGGGGAGCTGTTTTTT	CASSPRLAGGRTPANTGELFF	.	TRBJ2-2	TRBD2	TRBV5-1
TGTGCCAGCAGCCGAGACTACGGCAATGAGCAGTTCTTC	CASSRDYGNEQFF	once	TRBJ2-1	.	TRBV5-4
TGTGCCAGCAGCTCTGGAGCGGCTCCCTTAGGGGAGCTGTTTTTT	CASSSGAAPLGELFF	.	TRBJ2-2	.	TRBV7-2
TGTGCCAGCAGTTATCTCGGGGGGAGCTACGAGCAGTACTTC	CASSYLGGSYEQYF	.	TRBJ2-7	TRBD2	TRBV27
TGTGCCAGCAGCGCTCTGACAGCAGGGCACGGCTACACCTTC	CASSALTAGHGYTF	.	TRBJ1-2	.	TRBV9
TGTGCCAGCACCCTTGTCGGGGCCAACGTCCTGACTTTC	CASTLVGANVLTF	.	TRBJ2-6	.	TRBV12-3/TRBV12-4
TGTGCCACCAGCAGATTCTCCGGGACAGGGGACACCGGGGAGCTGTTTTTT	CATSRFSGTGDTGELFF	.	TRBJ2-2	TRBD1	TRBV15
TGTGCCAGCAGCCTCTCGGGATCTGGGGCCAACGTCCTGACTTTC	CASSLSGSGANVLTF	.	TRBJ2-6	.	TRBV7-2
TGTGCCAGCAGCTCCAGGGGTGAGCAGTTCTTC	CASSSRGEQFF	few	TRBJ2-1	.	TRBV5-4
TGTGCCAGCAGCGCCGGGACTACTCTGTTTCGTGATACGCAGTATTTT	CASSAGTTLFRDTQYF	.	TRBJ2-3	TRBD2	TRBV9
TGTGCCAGCAGCTCAACCGATTTACTAGGAGATACGCAGTATTTT	CASSSTDLLGDTQYF	.	TRBJ2-3	.	TRBV11-2
TGTGCCAGCAGCTTGGCTGCACCAGGCTCACCCCTCCACTTT	CASSLAAPGSPLHF	.	TRBJ1-6	.	TRBV5-6
TGTGCCAGCAGAAACAGCGGGGGGTCCTACAATGAGCAGTTCTTC	CASRNSGGSYNEQFF	few	TRBJ2-1	TRBD2	TRBV6-5
TGTGCCAGAAGCTTGACCGCCCGGCGGGCTTTCTTT	CARSLTARRAFF	once	TRBJ1-1	.	TRBV5-3
TGTGCCAGCTCTCGGACAGGAGGCCAGCCCCAGCATTTT	CASSRTGGQPQHF	.	TRBJ1-5	TRBD1	TRBV18
TGTGCCAGCCGCCGGGCAGGGGAGGGTCAGCCCCAGCATTTT	CASRRAGEGQPQHF	.	TRBJ1-5	.	TRBV6-5
TGTGCCAGCAGTGAAAATAGGGGACTCATGAACACTGAAGCTTTCTTT	CASSENRGLMNTEAFF	once	TRBJ1-1	.	TRBV25-1
TGTGCCAGCAGTTTCCCCTTACAGGTCGGCGAGCAGTTCTTC	CASSFPLQVGEQFF	.	TRBJ2-1	.	TRBV28
TGTGCCAGTAGGCCCCAGGGGTCGTGGCAGCCCCAGCATTTT	CASRPQGSWQPQHF	.	TRBJ1-5	.	TRBV19
TGTGCCTCCCAGGACAGGGGGCGGCTTAACACTGAAGCTTTCTTT	CASQDRGRLNTEAFF	.	TRBJ1-1	TRBD1	TRBV2
TGTGCCAGCAGCCATGGAAGGGCAGGGGTTAATTCACCCCTCCACTTT	CASSHGRAGVNSPLHF	.	TRBJ1-6	.	TRBV5-6
TGTGCCAGCAGCGTCAGTCCTAGCGGGGGGGCCTTCCCCAATGAGCAGTTCTTC	CASSVSPSGGAFPNEQFF	once	TRBJ2-1	TRBD2	TRBV9
TGTGCCAGCAGCTTGGAAATAACCGGACAGGTTCTTGGTGAGCAGTTCTTC	CASSLEITGQVLGEQFF	.	TRBJ2-1	TRBD1	TRBV5-4
TGTGCCAGCAGCCGCGGGACTAGCGGGGGGACTCTAACAGATACGCAGTATTTT	CASSRGTSGGTLTDTQYF	.	TRBJ2-3	TRBD2	TRBV6-2/TRBV6-3
TGTGCCAGCAGCTTAGGGGGCAGTTTGTTCTTC	CASSLGGSLFF	.	TRBJ2-1	.	TRBV11-2